This TCR beta chain comes out of a study of CD8 T cells in Susac syndrome. Reverse transcription of 0.5 to 1 ug RNA was carried out with random hexamers. MiXCR was run by TCRdb on the immunoSEQ multiplex PCR reads, yielding one entry per CDR3 protein. There are under 200,000 distinct CDR3 sequences in the sample; roughly 91% occur only once, and 0.087% lies in the top ten. The sequencing sample was made of CD4+ T cells from PBMCs. This TCR came from a human donor with Susac syndrome.

In DNA, the CDR3 is TGTGCCAGCAGTTACTCGAGGGGCTACCTCGATGAGCAGTTCTTC. This gives the protein CASSYSRGYLDEQFF. This chain joins TRBV6-6 and TRBJ2-1; D is tentatively TRBD1 or TRBD2 (5 bases each). The germline V and J ends were trimmed by 0 bases and 8 bases, with 14 bases remaining between them. The CDR3 contains 15 residues. The germline V gene encodes CDR1 MNHNY and CDR2 SVGAGI (reference sequence).